The 8 T cell receptor beta chains below come from one sample, sequenced in a study of blood T cell repertoires in COVID-19. Sequencing was performed with immunoSEQ multiplex PCR; in TCRdb, only in-frame clones are kept and a portion is missing. The sample has roughly 320,000 clones, approximately 90% seen once. Sequencing input: peripheral blood. The receptors come from a woman aged 45 to 65 with COVID-19, enrolled during active disease.

The chain carries TRBV6-5 and TRBJ1-1; D gene ambiguous. There are 15 residues in the CDR3. Germline CDR1 MNHEY, CDR2 SVGAGI. V dropped 6 bases and J dropped 5 bases, with 19 bases sitting between them. The CDR3 region has the DNA TGTGCCAGCAGGAGAGGGCGGGAATTGGGGACTGAAGCTTTCTTT. Residues: CASRRGRELGTEAFF.

The V call is TRBV19, the J call TRBJ2-7, with 7 bases that match TRBD2. Trimming took 5 bases from V and 2 from J; bases not matched to a gene: 9. The CDR3 is 15 residues long. The V gene's germline CDR1 is LNHDA and CDR2 SQIVND (reference sequence). CDR3 amino acids: CASSPRVAGTYEQYF. CDR3 DNA sequence: TGTGCCAGTAGTCCGAGGGTAGCGGGCACCTACGAGCAGTACTTC.

This chain joins TRBV12-3 or TRBV12-4 and TRBJ2-5; D ambiguous. The V and J ends lost 6 bases and 2 bases respectively, with 4 bases between them. The CDR3 sequence is 11 residues long. CDR3 in amino acids: CASSQQETQYF. Written as DNA, the CDR3 is TGTGCCAGCAGCCAACAAGAGACCCAGTACTTC.

The genes are TRBV19 and TRBJ2-3, with D possibly TRBD2 on 5 matching bases. This CDR3 region has 15 residues. Germline V CDR1 and CDR2: LNHDA, SQIVND (reference sequence). The ends were cut back, 1 base at V and 6 bases at J, with 14 bases in the middle. CDR3 nucleotides: TGTGCCAGTAGTATAGCGGTTAGCGCTGCCGATACGCAGTATTTT. Protein sequence: CASSIAVSAADTQYF.

A remark on this clone: This specimen includes other DNA sequences encoding the same CDR3. The chain has TRBV5-6 and TRBJ2-7, with TRBD2 matching 8 bases. Germline loops: CDR1 SGHDT, CDR2 YYEEEE. The CDR3 covers 13 residues. With 1 base clipped from V and 3 bases from J, the junction kept 0 bases outside the gene matches. DNA of the CDR3: TGTGCCAGCAGCTTGCGGGGGGGCTACGAGCAGTACTTC. The encoded protein is CASSLRGGYEQYF. Variable domain in full (rest from reference TRBV5-6 and TRBJ2-7): DAGVTQSPTHLIKTRGQQVTLRCSPKSGHDTVSWYQQALGQGPQFIFQYYEEEERQRGNFPDRFSGHQFPNYSSELNVNALLLGDSALYLCASSLRGGYEQYFGPGTRLTVT.

The V and J genes are TRBV30 and TRBJ1-1; TRBD1 matches at 11 bases. V lost 0 bases, J lost 6 bases, and 3 bases stayed unmatched. The length of the CDR3 is 14 residues. CDR1 is GTSNPN and CDR2 is SVGIG in the germline V gene (reference sequence). The CDR3 DNA reads as TGTGCCTGGAGTGTCGGGACAGGGGGACCTGAAGCTTTCTTT. Translation gives CAWSVGTGGPEAFF.

The chain links TRBV30 to TRBJ1-1; D may be TRBD1 (6 bases). CDR1 is GTSNPN and CDR2 is SVGIG in the germline V gene (reference sequence). V gave up 3 bases and J gave up 8 bases, with 16 bases separating them. This CDR3 contains 13 residues. In DNA form, the CDR3 reads TGTGCCTGGAGGCCCGGGACAACCCGAGAAGCTTTCTTT. The encoded protein is CAWRPGTTREAFF. The variable domain in full, with the rest retrieved from reference TRBV30 and TRBJ1-1, is SQTIHQWPATLVQPVGSPLSLECTVEGTSNPNLYWYRQAAGRGLQLLFYSVGIGQISSEVPQNLSASRPQDRQFILSSKKLLLSDSGFYLCAWRPGTTREAFFGQGTRLTVV.

This chain connects TRBV7-9 to TRBJ1-3; TRBD1 might be the D (5 bases). The CDR3 runs 15 residues. Germline CDR1 and CDR2: SEHNR and FQNEAQ (reference sequence). Trimming cost V 3 bases and J 3 bases, with 12 bases left between them. The CDR3 coding sequence is TGTGCCAGCAGCTTCATAGGGGCAGGTGGAAACACCATATATTTT. Encoded protein: CASSFIGAGGNTIYF.